This TCR beta chain was profiled in a study of blood T cell repertoires in COVID-19 (dated by TCRdb to the early 2020s). For the study in its entirety: Samples covering the acute and convalescent phases of COVID-19 were provided by collaborators in the United States, Italy and Spain. The material from the prospective study consisted of cDNA or gDNA derived from T cells, B-cell-depleted T cells, or PBMCs. Subjects who had been exposed to COVID-19, were actively infected with it, or had recovered from it provided the deeply sampled blood TCRbeta repertoires that made up the dataset. A freely available public database, intended as a resource for researchers studying the immune response to SARS-CoV-2, is where the repertoires were released. Samples were obtained from the ongoing ImmuneRACE study (first 160 participants) and from 1,254 subjects provided by 6 global collaborators. Nearly every sample came with metadata listing a de-identified subject ID, COVID-19 status, age in years and sex. Where HLA class I and class II types were available, the types were taken from metadata supplied by the sample provider, not from assay-based typing.

CDR1 is given as WSHSY and CDR2 as SAAADI, both from the germline V gene. Taken from cysteine to phenylalanine, the CDR3 has 13 residues. Just CDR3 DNA is preserved here, 39 bases in frame from base 1. Germline trimming: 8 bases from V, 2 bases from J; junction bases outside gene matches: 0. What the research found in general, with its limitations: The amount of clinical and demographic metadata varied by source and participant and was provided uncurated.

The immunoSEQ Assay, a bias-controlled multiplex PCR, was used to amplify TCRbeta CDR3 regions from genomic DNA. The authors' pipeline ran thus. Within the assay, amplification of reference gene primers was used to estimate how many nucleated cells each sample contained. To quantify the absolute abundance of each unique TCRbeta CDR3 rearrangement, sequence reads were collapsed and filtered. For each sample, productive Simpson clonality was calculated as the square root of Simpson's diversity index across productive rearrangements. TCRdb provides this immuneACCESS table in a form limited to in-frame rearrangements. Some clones are lacking; in checked studies, under half of them reflect an unresolved V gene, and why the rest are absent is not known. V, J and clone size reflect that table, while D and trimming were determined from the DNA. Counted in this sample were approximately 180,000 clones; less than 85% of them appeared once. More than 4% of the sample belongs to the ten largest clones.

Participants in the prospective study were enrolled through a virtual design, were aged roughly 18 to 100 years, and lived in roughly 24 United States geographic areas. To assign participants to cohorts, the prospective study relied on clinical history that participants themselves reported in a screening survey and a study questionnaire. Mobile phlebotomists in the prospective study collected whole blood, serum and a nasopharyngeal or oropharyngeal swab from every participant. Over a roughly two-month period, participants in the prospective study had the option of providing additional blood draws and questionnaires. Before DNA extraction, prospective study blood samples were shipped either frozen or at room temperature. As to this clone: The specificity of this receptor is unknown. Per-nucleotide qualities are absent, and no much larger clonotype sits a single base away.

The sample was PBMCs or T cells enriched from blood (not recorded which). This clonotype was sampled from a woman aged 60-75 years with acute COVID-19. The sequence links TRBV10-2 to TRBJ2-6, with 7 bases in between that match TRBD2. The DNA reads TGCGCCAGCGGGGGGGCTGGGGCCAACGTCCTGACTTTC. This yields the protein CASGGAGANVLTF.